These 21 T cell receptor beta chains were all obtained from the same sample, sequenced in a study of cytotoxic CD8 clonotypes in ibrutinib-treated CLL. The repertoire was sequenced with immunoSEQ multiplex PCR; TCRdb's copy has only in-frame clones and lacks some. The table lists 25,000 or so clones, roughly 62% of them singletons. The source material was PBMCs, sampled before ibrutinib treatment. These receptors were collected from a human donor with chronic lymphocytic leukemia.

This clone was seen only a few times. This chain connects TRBV6-5 to TRBJ1-5, with TRBD1 identical over 7 bases. CDR3 size: 13 residues. Trimming cost V 6 bases and J 5 bases; bases outside gene matches: 4. Per the germline V gene, CDR1 is MNHEY and CDR2 is SVGAGI. The CDR3 sequence: CASRFDRDQPQHF. In DNA form, the CDR3 reads TGTGCCAGCAGGTTCGACAGGGATCAGCCCCAGCATTTT.

J is TRBJ2-2 and V is TRBV9; D assignment may be TRBD1 or TRBD2 (5 bases each). The CDR3 spans 14 residues. Trimming took off 4 bases at V and 1 base at J, with 8 bases between the two ends. Per the germline V gene, CDR1 is SGDLS and CDR2 is YYNGEE. CDR3 coding DNA: TGTGCCAGCAGCCGGGACCTGAACACCGGGGAGCTGTTTTTT. This gives the protein CASSRDLNTGELFF.

This clone was found a few times. The rearrangement joins TRBV12-2 to TRBJ2-7; the table's TRBD1 call for D was not verified on the DNA. TRBV12-2 corresponds to a pseudogene. The CDR3 spans 16 residues. The CDR3 nucleotides are TGTGCAAGTCGCTGGACCCGGACAGGGGCTCCCTACGAGCAGTACTTC. Its translation: CASRWTRTGAPYEQYF.

The rearrangement uses TRBV27 and TRBJ1-6; a weak D match, TRBD1 (5 bases). There are 18 residues in the CDR3. Germline V gene data show CDR1 as MNHEY and CDR2 as SMNVEV (reference sequence). Trimming left V 6 bases short and J 10 bases short, with 28 bases between. CDR3 DNA sequence: TGTGCCAGCAGCCCTCGTCCAGGGACGCCTGATTTCTTATCACCCCTCCACTTT. Amino acids: CASSPRPGTPDFLSPLHF.

As DNA, the CDR3 is TGTGCCAGCAGCCAGGGAGGATTCGGCAATCAGCCCCAGCATTTT. This translates into CASSQGGFGNQPQHF. The chain employs TRBV11-2 and TRBJ1-5; D is possibly TRBD1 (5 bases). This CDR3 has 15 amino acids. CDR1 is SGHAT and CDR2 is FQNNGV in the germline V gene. The V gene lost 5 bases and the J gene lost 2 bases, with 13 bases spanning the gap.

J is TRBJ1-1 and V is TRBV6-5; D perhaps matches TRBD1 (5 bases). V gave up 5 bases and J gave up 3 bases, with 10 bases separating them. The CDR3 spans 13 residues. Germline CDR1 reads MNHEY; CDR2 reads SVGAGI. CDR3 sequence (DNA): TGTGCCAGCAGTGCCTCAGGGTACACTGAAGCTTTCTTT. Translating gives CASSASGYTEAFF.

The chain uses TRBV2 and TRBJ2-7, with 8 bases aligning to TRBD1. Germline loops: CDR1 SNHLY, CDR2 FYNNEI. V shed 6 bases and J 3 bases; nucleotides not matched to a gene: 7. CDR3 length equals 14 residues. CDR3 residues: CASRPGTGNYEQYF. Written as DNA, the CDR3 is TGTGCCAGCAGACCCGGGACAGGAAACTACGAGCAGTACTTC.

The chain joins TRBV28 to TRBJ1-2, with a possible D match to TRBD1 (6 bases). From germline, CDR1 is MDHEN and CDR2 SYDVKM. Trimming took off 6 bases at V and 5 bases at J, with 16 bases between the two ends. The CDR3 extends over 14 amino acids. CDR3 residues: CASRGTQKLYGYTF. The CDR3 DNA reads TGTGCCAGCAGGGGGACACAAAAACTATATGGCTACACCTTC.

V is TRBV5-1 and J is TRBJ2-7; a possible D gene is TRBD2 (5 bases). Germline CDR1 and CDR2: SGHRS and YFSETQ. Trimming took off 4 bases at V and 2 bases at J, with 16 bases between the two ends. This CDR3 is built from 15 residues. CDR3 in DNA: TGCGCCAGCAGCCATGACACCCTCGGGGCCTACGAGCAGTACTTC. This translates into CASSHDTLGAYEQYF.

This clone was found a few times. The gene calls are TRBV6-1 and TRBJ1-1; a possible D gene is TRBD1 (5 bases). The CDR3 has 14 amino acids. CDR1 is MNHNS and CDR2 is SASEGT in the germline V gene. Deletions cut 2 bases from V and 5 bases from J, with 12 bases between. The DNA for the CDR3 is TGTGCCAGCAGTGAATGGGGGGGGGATACTGAAGCTTTCTTT. It is translated as CASSEWGGDTEAFF.

This clone was seen a few times. J is TRBJ1-6 and V is TRBV14; tentative D call: TRBD1 (5 bases). The CDR3 is 13 amino acids. Germline V gene data show CDR1 as SGHDN and CDR2 as FVKESK. V was clipped by 4 bases and J by 8 bases, with 9 bases between them. CDR3 coding DNA: TGTGCCAGCAGCCGGGGCAGGGATTCACCCCTCCACTTT. Residues: CASSRGRDSPLHF.

The chain recombines TRBV9 with TRBJ2-7, with D possibly called TRBD1 or TRBD2 (5 bases each). V was trimmed by 0 bases and J by 4 bases, leaving 14 bases between them. This CDR3 has 15 residues. The germline gives CDR1 SGDLS, CDR2 YYNGEE. CDR3 amino acids: CASSVAPGTQYEQYF. The CDR3 DNA reads TGTGCCAGCAGCGTAGCTCCCGGGACCCAATACGAGCAGTACTTC.

The V gene is TRBV6-1, the J gene TRBJ1-5, with D tentatively TRBD1 (6 bases). There are 14 residues in the CDR3. Germline loops: CDR1 MNHNS, CDR2 SASEGT. The V and J ends lost 6 bases and 2 bases respectively, with 11 bases between them. As DNA, the CDR3 is TGTGCCAGCAGGTCGGGGGCAGGCAATCAGCCCCAGCATTTT. Its translation: CASRSGAGNQPQHF.

This clone is labeled as medium-sized. The rearrangement uses TRBV25-1 and TRBJ1-5; D call uncertain. The V and J ends lost 1 base and 3 bases respectively, with 10 bases between them. The germline V gene has CDR1 MGHDK and CDR2 SYGVNS. CDR3 size: 15 residues. The CDR3 coding sequence is TGTGCCAGCAGTGAATGGTGGAGCGACAATCAGCCCCAGCATTTT. Its translation: CASSEWWSDNQPQHF. The variable domain in full, with the rest retrieved from reference TRBV25-1 and TRBJ1-5, is EADIYQTPRYLVIGTGKKITLECSQTMGHDKMYWYQQDPGMELHLIHYSYGVNSTEKGDLSSESTVSRIRTEHFPLTLESARPSHTSQYLCASSEWWSDNQPQHFGDGTRLSIL.

The V gene is TRBV19, the J gene TRBJ2-7; maybe TRBD1 (6 bases). The CDR3 is made up of 15 amino acids. V shed 6 bases and J shed 4 bases, with 19 bases lying between them. Germline-derived CDR1 and CDR2 are LNHDA and SQIVND (reference sequence). The CDR3 region is CASRQKGETGYEQYF. The CDR3 bases are TGTGCCAGTAGACAGAAGGGGGAGACGGGATACGAGCAGTACTTC.

By share, this clone counts as medium-sized (0.01 to 0.1%). The chain is built from TRBV6-6 and TRBJ2-1; D gene uncertain. The ends were cut back, 3 bases at V and 10 bases at J, with 10 bases in the middle. This CDR3 spans 12 amino acids. CDR1 MNHNY and CDR2 SVGAGI come from the germline V gene (reference sequence). CDR3 coding DNA: TGTGCCAGCAGTTATCCGGGTCGCGAGCAGTTCTTC. Its protein is CASSYPGREQFF.

This chain joins TRBV28 and TRBJ2-3; maybe TRBD1 (6 bases). Trimming left V 3 bases short and J 3 bases short, with 10 bases between. The V gene's germline CDR1 is MDHEN and CDR2 SYDVKM. This CDR3 contains 14 residues. The CDR3 spells CASSFGQGTDTQYF. The DNA for the CDR3 is TGTGCCAGCAGTTTCGGGCAGGGGACAGATACGCAGTATTTT.

This clone was found a few times. Written as DNA, the CDR3 is TGTGCCAGCAGCTTAAACCGGATCCTCCCACTACACTATGGCTACACCTTC. Residues: CASSLNRILPLHYGYTF. The rearrangement joins TRBV7-8 to TRBJ1-2; the D is unclear. In germline, CDR1 is SGHVS, CDR2 FQNEAQ. The CDR3 is 17 residues long. V gave up 2 bases and J gave up 3 bases, with 19 bases separating them.

In this sample, this clone turned up a few times. The chain combines TRBV29-1 with TRBJ1-2, with TRBD1 matching 7 bases. Germline V CDR1 and CDR2: SQVTM, ANQGSEA. The CDR3 totals 15 residues. The V gene end was trimmed by 4 bases and the J gene end by 7 bases; junction bases not matched to a gene: 15. The CDR3 reads CSVGIGRGRGIGYTF. The CDR3 DNA sequence: TGCAGCGTTGGAATCGGCAGGGGGAGAGGGATTGGCTACACCTTC.

This chain connects TRBV7-8 to TRBJ2-1; 8 nucleotides align to TRBD2. The CDR3 has 14 residues. The V and J ends lost 10 bases and 5 bases, in that order; junction bases with no gene match: 10. Germline V gene data show CDR1 as SGHVS and CDR2 as FQNEAQ. Here the CDR3 DNA reads TGTGCCACCATGGGACTAGGATATGACAATGAGCAGTTCTTC. Translated: CATMGLGYDNEQFF.

This chain links TRBV19 with TRBJ2-7; 9 bases map to TRBD1. The CDR3 has 16 amino acids. V lost 6 bases to trimming and J lost 3 bases; unmatched junction nucleotides: 12. CDR1 LNHDA and CDR2 SQIVND come from the germline V gene (reference sequence). This CDR3 is CASSPRWGQGGYEQYF. The DNA of the CDR3 is TGTGCCAGTAGCCCCAGGTGGGGACAGGGCGGCTACGAGCAGTACTTC.